The 22 T cell receptor beta chains in this list originate from one sample, sequenced in a study of CXCR3-negative and CXCR3-positive naive CD8 T cells. 5' RACE that incorporated UMI labels was used to prepare the TRB cDNA libraries. Reprocessing the 5' RACE reads, TCRdb reports a single entry for every CDR3 protein and omits DNA. This table holds around 26,000 distinct CDR3 sequences. Sequenced material: naive CXCR3- CD8+ T cells from blood. Subset described: CD45RO-CCR7+CD27+CD95- naive CD8+ T cells lacking CXCR3 (TNR3-). The receptor source for this set is a human donor in good health. Some clones in this sample may be carry-over from other donors' samples.

The V gene is TRBV6-4, the J gene TRBJ2-1; TCRdb lists TRBD2, though no DNA is available to test this call. CDR1 and CDR2 from the germline V gene are MRHNA and SNTAGT. This CDR3 is 14 amino acids long. CDR3 loop: CASSVLAGYNEQFF.

The chain recombines TRBV29-1 with TRBJ2-2. Germline V gene sequence: CDR1 SQVTM, CDR2 ANQGSEA. The CDR3 length is 13 residues. The CDR3 protein is CSVESQNTGELFF.

This chain joins TRBV28 and TRBJ2-5; absent DNA, TCRdb's TRBD2 call cannot be checked. This CDR3 region has 17 residues. CDR1 and CDR2 from the germline V gene are MDHEN and SYDVKM. The CDR3 loop reads CASSSLTSSGGGETQYF. The complete variable domain, with remaining parts taken from reference TRBV28 and TRBJ2-5, reads DVKVTQSSRYLVKRTGEKVFLECVQDMDHENMFWYRQDPGLGLRLIYFSYDVKMKEKGDIPEGYSVSREKKERFSLILESASTNQTSMYLCASSSLTSSGGGETQYFGPGTRLLVL.

This chain uses TRBV4-3 with TRBJ2-1. In germline, CDR1 is LGHNA, CDR2 YSLEER. CDR3 length equals 13 residues. The CDR3 protein is CASSPRSYNEQFF.

The chain recombines TRBV7-3 with TRBJ2-1; the TCRdb call, TRBD1, lacks DNA for checking. Per the germline V gene, CDR1 is SGHTA and CDR2 is FQGTGA. The CDR3 contains 13 residues. The CDR3 region is CASRESSYNEQFF.

The rearrangement joins TRBV28 to TRBJ2-3; TCRdb lists TRBD1, though no DNA is available to test this call. Germline V gene lookup returns CDR1 MDHEN and CDR2 SYDVKM. The CDR3 runs to 15 residues. The CDR3 is CASSFNQGGQDTQYF.

V and J are TRBV19 and TRBJ2-1. The CDR3 has 14 amino acids. Germline CDR1 reads LNHDA; CDR2 reads SQIVND (reference sequence). The chain's CDR3 is CASSIGSENNEQFF. The complete variable domain, with remaining parts taken from reference TRBV19 and TRBJ2-1, reads DGGITQSPKYLFRKEGQNVTLSCEQNLNHDAMYWYRQDPGQGLRLIYYSQIVNDFQKGDIAEGYSVSREKKESFPLTVTSAQKNPTAFYLCASSIGSENNEQFFGPGTRLTVL.

The chain carries TRBV28 and TRBJ2-7; the TRBD2 assignment by TCRdb is unverifiable without DNA. Germline-derived CDR1 and CDR2 are MDHEN and SYDVKM. The CDR3 length is 13 residues. This CDR3 reads CASSLLRVHEQYF.

The chain carries TRBV28 and TRBJ1-1. Germline V lookup: CDR1 MDHEN, CDR2 SYDVKM. The CDR3 loop spans 13 amino acids. The CDR3 sequence: CASSLTENTEAFF. The full variable domain, in which reference TRBV28 and TRBJ1-1 provide the parts outside the CDR3, is DVKVTQSSRYLVKRTGEKVFLECVQDMDHENMFWYRQDPGLGLRLIYFSYDVKMKEKGDIPEGYSVSREKKERFSLILESASTNQTSMYLCASSLTENTEAFFGQGTRLTVV.

CDR3 amino acids: CSVEVASSYEQYF. The V gene is TRBV29-1, the J gene TRBJ2-7. Germline-derived CDR1 and CDR2 are SQVTM and ANQGSEA. The CDR3 is 13 residues long.

V usage is TRBV27 and J usage is TRBJ2-7. In germline, CDR1 is MNHEY, CDR2 SMNVEV (reference sequence). The CDR3 is 13 residues long. This chain's CDR3 is CASSLVPPYEQYF.

The genes are TRBV7-9 and TRBJ2-4; TCRdb proposes TRBD1, but this gene call is untestable without DNA. CDR3 size: 13 residues. CDR1 is SEHNR, CDR2 FQNEAQ, per germline (reference sequence). The CDR3 spells CASSPPPKNIQYF.

The chain recombines TRBV29-1 with TRBJ2-2; TCRdb reports TRBD1, a call that lacks DNA to check it against. Looked up from germline, CDR1 is SQVTM and CDR2 is ANQGSEA. This CDR3 comprises 14 residues. CDR3 in amino acids: CSITGASNTGELFF.

V and J are TRBV29-1 and TRBJ1-1; as DNA is missing, the TRBD1 call by TCRdb cannot be tested. The CDR3 covers 14 residues. The germline V gene has CDR1 SQVTM and CDR2 ANQGSEA. Here the CDR3 reads CSVLSGQMNTEAFF. The variable domain in full, completed from reference TRBV29-1 and TRBJ1-1, reads SAVISQKPSRDICQRGTSLTIQCQVDSQVTMMFWYRQQPGQSLTLIATANQGSEATYESGFVIDKFPISRPNLTFSTLTVSNMSPEDSSIYLCSVLSGQMNTEAFFGQGTRLTVV.

The V and J genes are TRBV6-6 and TRBJ1-3. This CDR3 is 13 amino acids long. Looked up from germline, CDR1 is MNHNY and CDR2 is SVGAGI (reference sequence). CDR3: CASSGGSGNTIYF.

The CDR3 loop reads CASSDWGAEGTQYF. V and J are TRBV2 and TRBJ2-5; the D call of TRBD1 rests on TCRdb alone, since no DNA is present to check it. Germline V gene lookup returns CDR1 SNHLY and CDR2 FYNNEI. This CDR3 contains 14 residues.

According to its frequency, this clonotype is medium-sized. The chain recombines TRBV12-3 or TRBV12-4 with TRBJ1-2; TCRdb outputs TRBD1, but without DNA this stays unchecked. The CDR3 runs 13 residues. CDR3 amino acids: CASSFRDNHGYTF.

The chain links TRBV7-9 to TRBJ2-3; as DNA is missing, the TRBD1 call by TCRdb cannot be tested. CDR1 is SEHNR and CDR2 is FQNEAQ in the germline V gene (reference sequence). The CDR3 covers 15 residues. Here the CDR3 reads CASSSFGGTTDTQYF.

The genes are TRBV9 and TRBJ2-3. The germline V gene encodes CDR1 SGDLS and CDR2 YYNGEE. CDR3 length: 16 residues. CDR3 sequence reads: CASSVAFPSSTDTQYF.

The chain uses TRBV12-3 or TRBV12-4 and TRBJ1-4. The CDR3 extends over 13 amino acids. The CDR3 reads CASSLGLSEKLFF.

The chain's CDR3 is CSASLAEYEQYF. The chain joins TRBV20-1 to TRBJ2-7; TCRdb returns TRBD2, unconfirmable since there is no DNA. CDR3 length: 12 residues. The germline CDR1 and CDR2 sequences are DFQATT and SNEGSKA (reference sequence).

This chain links TRBV7-2 with TRBJ2-2. CDR3 length equals 15 residues. Germline lookup yields CDR1 SGHTA and CDR2 FQGNSA. The CDR3 spells CASSLVSLNTGELFF. The variable domain in full, with the rest retrieved from reference TRBV7-2 and TRBJ2-2, is GAGVSQSPSNKVTEKGKDVELRCDPISGHTALYWYRQSLGQGLEFLIYFQGNSAPDKSGLPSDRFSAERTGGSVSTLTIQRTQQEDSAVYLCASSLVSLNTGELFFGEGSRLTVL.